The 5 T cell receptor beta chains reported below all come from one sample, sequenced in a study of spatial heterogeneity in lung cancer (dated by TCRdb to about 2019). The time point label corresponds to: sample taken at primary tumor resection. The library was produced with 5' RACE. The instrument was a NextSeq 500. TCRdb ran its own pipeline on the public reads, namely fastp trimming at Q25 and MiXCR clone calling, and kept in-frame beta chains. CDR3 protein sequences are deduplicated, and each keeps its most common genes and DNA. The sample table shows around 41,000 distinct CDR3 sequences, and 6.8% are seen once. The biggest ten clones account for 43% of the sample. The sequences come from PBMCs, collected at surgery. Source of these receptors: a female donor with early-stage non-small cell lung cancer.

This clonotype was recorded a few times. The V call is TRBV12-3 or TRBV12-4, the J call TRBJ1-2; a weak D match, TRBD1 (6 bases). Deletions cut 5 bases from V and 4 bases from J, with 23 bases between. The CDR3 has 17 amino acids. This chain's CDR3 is CASSPPGTRVPSYGYTF. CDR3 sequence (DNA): TGTGCCAGCAGTCCGCCCGGGACACGGGTTCCGTCCTATGGCTACACCTTC.

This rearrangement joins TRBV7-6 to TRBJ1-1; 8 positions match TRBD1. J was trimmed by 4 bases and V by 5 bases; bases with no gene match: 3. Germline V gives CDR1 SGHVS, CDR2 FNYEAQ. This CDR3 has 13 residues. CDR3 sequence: CASSADRATEAFF. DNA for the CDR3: TGTGCCAGCAGCGCGGACAGGGCCACTGAAGCTTTCTTT.

The CDR3 region has the DNA TGTGCCATCAGTGAGTTTACAGGGGGTCGGTACGAGCAGTACTTC. It yields the protein CAISEFTGGRYEQYF. The chain is built from TRBV10-3 and TRBJ2-7; 8 nucleotides match TRBD1. The germline V gene encodes CDR1 ENHRY and CDR2 SYGVKD. This CDR3 is built from 15 residues. The V and J ends lost 1 base and 4 bases, in that order; junction bases with no gene match: 6.

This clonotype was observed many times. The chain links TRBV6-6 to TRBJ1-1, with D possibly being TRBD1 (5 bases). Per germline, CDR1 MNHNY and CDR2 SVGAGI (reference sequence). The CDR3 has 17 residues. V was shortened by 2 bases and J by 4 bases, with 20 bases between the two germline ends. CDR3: CASSYVGFVGVATEAFF. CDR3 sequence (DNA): TGTGCCAGCAGTTACGTGGGTTTTGTAGGGGTGGCCACTGAAGCTTTCTTT.

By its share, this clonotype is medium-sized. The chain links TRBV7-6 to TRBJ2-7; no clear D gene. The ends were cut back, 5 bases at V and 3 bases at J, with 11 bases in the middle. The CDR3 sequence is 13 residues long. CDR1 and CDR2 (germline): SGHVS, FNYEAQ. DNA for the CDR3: TGTGCCAGCAGCCCCGGACCGAACTACGAGCAGTACTTC. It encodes CASSPGPNYEQYF.